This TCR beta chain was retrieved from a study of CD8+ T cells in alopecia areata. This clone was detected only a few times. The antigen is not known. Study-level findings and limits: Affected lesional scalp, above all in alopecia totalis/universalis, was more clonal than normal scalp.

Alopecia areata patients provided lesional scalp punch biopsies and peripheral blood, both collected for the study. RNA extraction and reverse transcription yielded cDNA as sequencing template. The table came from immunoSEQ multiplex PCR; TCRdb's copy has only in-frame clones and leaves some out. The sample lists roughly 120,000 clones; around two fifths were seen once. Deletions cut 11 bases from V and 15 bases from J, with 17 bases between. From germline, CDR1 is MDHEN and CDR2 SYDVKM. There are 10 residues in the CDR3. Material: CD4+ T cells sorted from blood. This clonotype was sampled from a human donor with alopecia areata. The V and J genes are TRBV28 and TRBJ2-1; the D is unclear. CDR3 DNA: TGTGCCCACTTCATGATGAGCACGTTCTTC. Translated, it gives CAHFMMSTFF.